Below, 10 T cell receptor beta chains from the same sample are listed, as sequenced in a study of cytomegalovirus exposure and HLA in healthy donors. Use of 60 Vbeta and 13 Jbeta primers characterized the PCR. This table comes from immunoSEQ multiplex PCR, and its TCRdb copy is limited to in-frame clones, with some not included. The sample data list 150,000 to 200,000 clones. Sequenced material: PBMCs. The receptors derive from a man aged 30 to 39 in good health and CMV-seronegative.

The rearrangement uses TRBV4-2 and TRBJ1-6; TRBD1 matches 7 bases. Germline V lookup: CDR1 LGHNA, CDR2 YNFKEQ. The V and J ends lost 3 bases and 6 bases, in that order; junction bases with no gene match: 11. This CDR3 has 17 amino acids. The CDR3 coding sequence is TGTGCCAGCAGCCAGGCCAGAAAGGGGGCGGGTAATTCACCCCTCCACTTT. The encoded protein is CASSQARKGAGNSPLHF.

The chain employs TRBV30 and TRBJ2-5, with a tentative D call TRBD2 (5 bases). This CDR3 has 16 residues. Germline V gene data show CDR1 as GTSNPN and CDR2 as SVGIG (reference sequence). Trimming pared 2 bases from V and 5 bases from J, leaving 21 bases between. The CDR3 protein is CAWSIGLASSDETQYF. In DNA form, the CDR3 reads TGTGCCTGGAGTATCGGGCTAGCTAGTTCGGATGAGACCCAGTACTTC.

The chain joins TRBV13 to TRBJ1-4; 8 bases are shared with TRBD1. The V gene's germline CDR1 is PRHDT and CDR2 FYEKMQ (reference sequence). With 6 bases clipped from V and 8 bases from J, the junction kept 11 bases outside the gene matches. The CDR3 loop spans 15 amino acids. The CDR3 reads CASSFQGAGREKLFF. CDR3 bases: TGTGCCAGCAGTTTTCAGGGGGCGGGTCGGGAAAAACTGTTTTTT.

The chain has TRBV7-6 and TRBJ2-2; TRBD2 is a possible D gene (5 bases). The CDR3 spans 16 residues. Germline assignment: CDR1 SGHVS and CDR2 FNYEAQ. Trimming took 5 bases from V and 8 from J, leaving 21 bases between them. For the CDR3, the DNA is TGTGCCAGCAGCCCCCTGGTGGGGAGCACGGGAGGGGAGCTGTTTTTT. It codes for CASSPLVGSTGGELFF.

The V call is TRBV7-2, the J call TRBJ1-1; a possible D gene is TRBD1 (5 bases). V lost 2 bases and J 7 bases, leaving 11 bases between the germline ends. Looked up from germline, CDR1 is SGHTA and CDR2 is FQGNSA. This CDR3 has 13 amino acids. The CDR3 nucleotides read TGTGCCAGCAGCTTACTTCCAGGGCTTGAAGCTTTCTTT. Protein product: CASSLLPGLEAFF.

The chain has TRBV7-3 and TRBJ2-7; 7 bases agree with TRBD2. The ends lost 4 bases at V and 2 bases at J; junction bases unmatched: 8. Per the germline V gene, CDR1 is SGHTA and CDR2 is FQGTGA. The CDR3 has 15 residues. This chain's CDR3 is CASSSPGTKPYEQYF. The DNA of the CDR3 is TGTGCCAGCAGCTCTCCCGGGACTAAACCCTACGAGCAGTACTTC.

The rearrangement uses TRBV28 and TRBJ1-3; 8 bases line up with TRBD1. The germline V gene encodes CDR1 MDHEN and CDR2 SYDVKM. Germline trimming cut 2 bases from V and 0 bases from J; bases unmatched to any gene: 3. This CDR3 is 16 amino acids long. CDR3 region: CASSLIGTGSGNTIYF. The CDR3 coding sequence is TGTGCCAGCAGTTTAATCGGGACAGGCTCTGGAAACACCATATATTTT.

This rearrangement joins TRBV6-5 to TRBJ2-2; TRBD2 agrees at 8 bases. The CDR3 has 14 amino acids. Germline V gene sequence: CDR1 MNHEY, CDR2 SVGAGI. V lost 4 bases, J lost 6 bases, and 4 bases stayed unmatched. This chain's CDR3 is CASSSRLASGELFF. The CDR3 nucleotides read TGTGCCAGCAGTTCCCGACTAGCGTCCGGGGAGCTGTTTTTT.

The genes are TRBV5-4 and TRBJ1-1; 9 bases line up with TRBD1. V trimming: 0 bases; J trimming: 10 bases; junction bases outside the gene matches: 1. The germline CDR1 and CDR2 sequences are SGHNT and YYREEE (reference sequence). This CDR3 has 12 residues. The chain's CDR3 is CASSLDRGRAFF. CDR3 in DNA: TGTGCCAGCAGCTTGGACAGGGGGCGAGCTTTCTTT.

The rearrangement links TRBV7-8 to TRBJ2-3; 7 bases align to TRBD1. Germline lookup yields CDR1 SGHVS and CDR2 FQNEAQ. Unmatched junction bases numbered 2, after V lost 3 bases and J lost 5 bases. The CDR3 length is 13 residues. DNA of the CDR3: TGTGCCAGCAGCTTGGCAGGGGGAGATACGCAGTATTTT. It specifies CASSLAGGDTQYF.